This TCR beta chain was retrieved from a study of neurological immune-mediated disorders. This clonotype was found many times. The antigen is undetermined. The unsorted libraries were produced from 2 million PBMCs held at -80 C. The CDR3 sequence is 14 residues long. CDR1 is SGHRS, CDR2 YFSETQ, per germline. Trimming took 3 bases from V and 3 from J, leaving 11 bases between them. Every sequencing run gave over 190 million TCR-beta sequences, taken from 15-18 subjects. In TCRdb, the 5' RACE reads were re-called with MiXCR into one record per CDR3 protein. The repertoire holds tens of thousands of distinct CDR3 sequences, with about 10% as singletons. Study-level results: TCR clonal expansion peaked in HTLV-1-associated myelopathy patients and was lowest in multiple sclerosis patients.

The rearrangement uses TRBV5-1 and TRBJ2-3; maybe TRBD1 (6 bases). The origin of this receptor is a man in his fifties or sixties in good health. The material sequenced was PBMCs. CDR3 in amino acids: CASSSGQRTDTQYF. The CDR3, as DNA: TGCGCCAGCAGCTCAGGACAGAGGACAGATACGCAGTATTTT.